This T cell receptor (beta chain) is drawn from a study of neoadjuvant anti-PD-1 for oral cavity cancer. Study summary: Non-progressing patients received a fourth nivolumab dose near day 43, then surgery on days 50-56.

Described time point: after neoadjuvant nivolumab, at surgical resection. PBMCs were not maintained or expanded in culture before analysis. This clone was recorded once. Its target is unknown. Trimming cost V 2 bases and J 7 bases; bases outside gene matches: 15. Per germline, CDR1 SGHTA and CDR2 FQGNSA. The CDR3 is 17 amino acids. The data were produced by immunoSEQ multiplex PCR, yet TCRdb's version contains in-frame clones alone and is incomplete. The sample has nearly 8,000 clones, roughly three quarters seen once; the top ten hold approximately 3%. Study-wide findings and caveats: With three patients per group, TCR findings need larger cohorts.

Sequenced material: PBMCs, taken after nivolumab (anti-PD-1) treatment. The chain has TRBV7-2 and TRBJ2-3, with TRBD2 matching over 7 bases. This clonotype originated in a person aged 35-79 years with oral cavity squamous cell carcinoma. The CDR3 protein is CASSLTTGGGLVNTQYF. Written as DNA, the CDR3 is TGTGCCAGCAGCTTAACTACCGGCGGGGGTCTGGTAAATACGCAGTATTTT.